This is a list of T cell receptor beta chains from one sample in a study of early T cells in non-severe SARS-CoV-2 infection. TCRdb itself ran the 5' RACE reads through MiXCR, one entry per CDR3 protein. The sample has about 110,000 distinct CDR3 sequences, around 10% seen once. The sample comprised whole blood. The receptors come from an adult who was a healthcare worker with PCR-confirmed SARS-CoV-2 infection or an uninfected control (not recorded which). Both conserved end residues are part of each CDR3. The order of the fields is V gene, J gene, clone size, CDR3 protein. Rows may omit the clone size; those that give it use once, few, many or a size class.

V: TRBV7-9
J: TRBJ1-5
size: few
CDR3: CASSFSGNQPQHF

V: TRBV4-2
J: TRBJ2-2
size: many
CDR3: CASSQDQGSGSGNTGELFF

V: TRBV27
J: TRBJ1-4
size: many
CDR3: CASRTGPATNEKLFF

V: TRBV12-3/TRBV12-4
J: TRBJ2-1
size: few
CDR3: CASSLTTGLAYNEQFF

V: TRBV7-6
J: TRBJ2-1
size: many
CDR3: CASSPAGGLAGEHEQFF

V: TRBV19
J: TRBJ2-4
size: many
CDR3: CASGPEVVHF

V: TRBV12-3/TRBV12-4
J: TRBJ1-1
size: many
CDR3: CASSSRQGATEAFF

V: TRBV6-5
J: TRBJ2-7
size: NA
CDR3: CASSGAALYEQYF

V: TRBV29-1
J: TRBJ2-1
size: NA
CDR3: CSVGGLENNEQFF

V: TRBV9
J: TRBJ2-7
size: NA
CDR3: CASSRLTPGGTEGEQYF

V: TRBV11-2
J: TRBJ1-1
size: many
CDR3: CASSLEGGKRNTEAFF

V: TRBV14
J: TRBJ2-1
size: many
CDR3: CASSARQGPYNEQFF

V: TRBV6-5
J: TRBJ1-5
size: NA
CDR3: CASSRYGNQPQHF

V: TRBV18
J: TRBJ2-7
size: NA
CDR3: CASSPLPGPSSYEQYF

V: TRBV28
J: TRBJ1-4
size: NA
CDR3: CASSSSTGRVEKLFF